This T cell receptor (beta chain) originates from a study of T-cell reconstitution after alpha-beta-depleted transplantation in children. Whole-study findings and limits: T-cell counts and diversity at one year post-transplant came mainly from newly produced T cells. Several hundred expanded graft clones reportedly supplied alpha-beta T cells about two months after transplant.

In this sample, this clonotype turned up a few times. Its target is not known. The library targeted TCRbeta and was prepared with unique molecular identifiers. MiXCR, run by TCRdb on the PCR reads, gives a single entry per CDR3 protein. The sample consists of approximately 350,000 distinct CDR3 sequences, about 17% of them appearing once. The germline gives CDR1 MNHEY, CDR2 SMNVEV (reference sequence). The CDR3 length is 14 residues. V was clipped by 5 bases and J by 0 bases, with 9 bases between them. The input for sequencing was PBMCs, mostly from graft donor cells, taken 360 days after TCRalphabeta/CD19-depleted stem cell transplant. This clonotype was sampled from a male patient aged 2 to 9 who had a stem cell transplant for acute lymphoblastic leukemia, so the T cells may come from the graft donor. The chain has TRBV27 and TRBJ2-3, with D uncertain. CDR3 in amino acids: CASSTGPSTDTQYF. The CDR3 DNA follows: TGTGCCAGCAGTACGGGCCCTAGCACAGATACGCAGTATTTT.